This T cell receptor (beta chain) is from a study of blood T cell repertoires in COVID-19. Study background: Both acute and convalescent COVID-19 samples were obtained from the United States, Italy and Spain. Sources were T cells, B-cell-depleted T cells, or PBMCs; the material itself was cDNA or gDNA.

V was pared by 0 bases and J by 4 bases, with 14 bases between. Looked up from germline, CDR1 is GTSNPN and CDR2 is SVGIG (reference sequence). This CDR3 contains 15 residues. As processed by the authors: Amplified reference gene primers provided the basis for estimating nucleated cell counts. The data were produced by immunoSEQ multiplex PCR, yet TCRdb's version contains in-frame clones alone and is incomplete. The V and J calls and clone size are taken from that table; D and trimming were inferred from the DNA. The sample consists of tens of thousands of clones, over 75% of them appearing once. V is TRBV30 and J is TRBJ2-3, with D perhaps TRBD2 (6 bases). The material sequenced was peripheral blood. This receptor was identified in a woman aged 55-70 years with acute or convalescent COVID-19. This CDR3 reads CAWSVRGLYSDTQYF. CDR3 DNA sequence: TGTGCCTGGAGTGTTCGGGGGTTGTATTCAGATACGCAGTATTTT.